The 22 T cell receptor beta chains below come from one sample, sequenced in a study of immune heterogeneity within non-small cell lung tumors. Bulk tumor genomic DNA constituted the template, at around 600 ng per sample. Primary tumors were biopsied several times each, far apart, intraoperatively. Each patient presented with untreated, newly diagnosed non-small cell lung cancer and received curative surgery. In a multiplex PCR, 32 V and 13 J primers amplified TCR beta CDR3. In TCRdb, the multiplex PCR reads were re-called with MiXCR into one record per CDR3 protein. The table shows 9,000 to 13,000 distinct CDR3 sequences, with nearly 30% occurring only once. Input material: lung tumor tissue. The receptors were sampled from a woman in her forties or fifties with non-small cell lung cancer.

By frequency in the sample, this clonotype is medium-sized. This chain links TRBV20-1 with TRBJ2-2; 9 nucleotides align to TRBD1. This CDR3 contains 14 residues. V lost 6 bases, J lost 1 base, and 3 bases stayed unmatched. Germline assignment: CDR1 DFQATT and CDR2 SNEGSKA (reference sequence). The DNA for the CDR3 is TGCAGTGCCTCGGGACAGGGGAACACCGGGGAGCTGTTTTTT. As protein: CSASGQGNTGELFF.

A word on this clonotype: Since a much larger clone is just one base distant, this may be a read error. The chain employs TRBV3-1 and TRBJ1-2; TRBD1 matches at 8 bases. This CDR3 has 14 residues. Trimming at V came to 3 bases and at J to 8 bases, leaving 8 bases not matched to a gene. Germline CDR1 reads LGHDT; CDR2 reads YNNKEL (reference sequence). The DNA of the CDR3 is TGTGCCAGCAGCCAGGGAGGGGGGACAGGCGGCTACACCTTC. The encoded protein is CASSQGGGTGGYTF.

The sample holds one count of this clonotype. The rearrangement joins TRBV10-3 to TRBJ2-7; TRBD1 matches 7 bases. The CDR3 sequence is 12 residues long. CDR1 is ENHRY and CDR2 is SYGVKD in the germline V gene. Trimming cost V 6 bases and J 6 bases; bases outside gene matches: 5. This CDR3 is CAIRNRGSEQYF. The CDR3 bases are TGTGCCATCAGGAACAGGGGAAGCGAGCAGTACTTC.

Ten or more counts support this clonotype. This chain uses TRBV6-2 or TRBV6-3 with TRBJ1-1; a weak D match, TRBD1 (6 bases). The CDR3 runs to 15 residues. The V gene lost 5 bases and the J gene lost 1 base, with 14 bases spanning the gap. CDR1 is MNHEY and CDR2 is SVGEGT in the germline V gene. CDR3 bases: TGTGCCAGCAGTCCCCCGGGACACCGGAACACTGAAGCTTTCTTT. It is translated as CASSPPGHRNTEAFF.

This clonotype turned up a few times. V gene TRBV12-3 or TRBV12-4 combines with J gene TRBJ1-4; 9 positions match TRBD1. CDR3 length equals 14 residues. The V gene end was trimmed by 3 bases and the J gene end by 5 bases; junction bases not matched to a gene: 1. In DNA, the CDR3 is TGTGCCAGCAGTTTGACAGGGGGAAATGAAAAACTGTTTTTT. Amino acid sequence: CASSLTGGNEKLFF.

This clonotype was found a few times. CDR3 in amino acids: CASSYTRGAANIQETQYF. Written as DNA, the CDR3 is TGTGCCAGCAGCTACACCCGGGGGGCAGCCAACATCCAAGAGACCCAGTACTTC. The J gene is TRBJ2-5, the V gene TRBV7-6; tentatively, D is TRBD2 (7 bases). With 4 bases removed from V and 1 base from J, the gap between germline ends came to 22 bases. The CDR3 sequence is 18 residues long. Per the germline V gene, CDR1 is SGHVS and CDR2 is FNYEAQ.

The chain carries TRBV25-1 and TRBJ2-7, with 12 nucleotides matching TRBD1. Germline V gene lookup returns CDR1 MGHDK and CDR2 SYGVNS. Losses at the gene ends were 3 bases for V and 4 bases for J; bases not matched to a gene: 7. The CDR3 spans 16 residues. The CDR3 coding sequence is TGTGCCAGCAGTGAGTGGGGGACAGGGGGCAAGTACGAGCAGTACTTC. Its protein is CASSEWGTGGKYEQYF.

This clonotype was recorded a few times. V usage is TRBV30 and J usage is TRBJ2-1, with D possibly being TRBD1 (6 bases). The CDR3 sequence is 13 residues long. V was cut by 0 bases and J by 7 bases, with 10 bases left in between. Germline CDR1 GTSNPN, CDR2 SVGIG (reference sequence). CDR3 region: CAWSVAGVNEQFF. The DNA of the CDR3 is TGTGCCTGGAGTGTCGCAGGGGTTAATGAGCAGTTCTTC.

This chain links TRBV7-2 with TRBJ1-1; D gene unclear. V lost 2 bases and J 4 bases, leaving 5 bases between the germline ends. The CDR3 is made up of 12 amino acids. Germline CDR1 SGHTA, CDR2 FQGNSA. The CDR3 here is CASSLRSTEAFF. In nucleotides, the CDR3 is TGTGCCAGCAGCTTAAGAAGCACTGAAGCTTTCTTT.

This clonotype was counted at least ten times. The chain employs TRBV7-2 and TRBJ2-3; D perhaps matches TRBD2 (6 bases). Germline V lookup: CDR1 SGHTA, CDR2 FQGNSA. The V end was cut by 3 bases, the J end by 6 bases, with 13 bases between. CDR3 length: 14 amino acids. CDR3 loop: CASSFAGIHDTQYF. For the CDR3, the DNA is TGTGCCAGCAGCTTCGCGGGAATACACGATACGCAGTATTTT.

The V call is TRBV28, the J call TRBJ2-7; 8 bases map to TRBD2. V shed 11 bases and J 0 bases; nucleotides not matched to a gene: 6. Germline V lookup: CDR1 MDHEN, CDR2 SYDVKM. The CDR3 length is 13 residues. The CDR3 region has the DNA TGTGCCGGCGGCGGGGGGTCCTCCTACGAGCAGTACTTC. It codes for CAGGGGSSYEQYF.

This clonotype has a handful of counts. The rearrangement joins TRBV5-1 to TRBJ2-3; the D is unclear. The germline gives CDR1 SGHRS, CDR2 YFSETQ. The V gene lost 5 bases and the J gene lost 0 bases, with 10 bases spanning the gap. The CDR3 totals 14 residues. The CDR3, as DNA: TGCGCCAGCAGATCGGCCAGGAGCACAGATACGCAGTATTTT. Its protein is CASRSARSTDTQYF.

This clonotype was detected ten times or more. The chain carries TRBV11-2 and TRBJ2-5; D not certain. Germline V gene sequence: CDR1 SGHAT, CDR2 FQNNGV. Trimming pared 4 bases from V and 1 base from J, leaving 1 base between. The CDR3 is 11 residues long. Here the CDR3 reads CASSSQETQYF. The CDR3 DNA sequence: TGTGCCAGCAGCTCCCAAGAGACCCAGTACTTC.

A few counts support this clonotype. The chain links TRBV11-3 to TRBJ2-5; 9 bases map to TRBD1. Germline CDR1 SGHNT, CDR2 YENEEA. This CDR3 is 15 amino acids long. V shed 4 bases, J shed 5 bases, and the junction held 8 bases outside the gene matches. As DNA, the CDR3 is TGTGCCAGCAGCTCCATAGGGGACAGGGATGAGACCCAGTACTTC. Its protein product is CASSSIGDRDETQYF.

Turning to this clonotype: Germline is not matched at one junction end, which may reflect a read error. V gene TRBV5-1 combines with J gene TRBJ2-1; the match to TRBD2 covers 7 bases. The CDR3 length is 13 residues. CDR1 and CDR2 (germline): SGHRS, YFSETQ. CDR3 DNA sequence: TGCGCCAGCAGCTCGCGGGGGATCGATGAGCACTTCTTC. Protein sequence: CASSSRGIDEHFF.

This clonotype is medium-sized by share. The chain has TRBV19 and TRBJ1-1, with TRBD1 matching 8 bases. V was clipped by 0 bases and J by 1 base; unmatched bases: 13. The V gene's germline CDR1 is LNHDA and CDR2 SQIVND (reference sequence). This CDR3 is built from 19 residues. The CDR3 sequence: CASSIDRGRGAAGNTEAFF. The CDR3 region has the DNA TGTGCCAGTAGTATAGACAGGGGGCGAGGGGCCGCCGGGAACACTGAAGCTTTCTTT.

V and J are TRBV11-3 and TRBJ1-1; D is unclear. V was trimmed by 1 base and J by 7 bases, leaving 4 bases between them. The CDR3 is 11 amino acids. Germline V lookup: CDR1 SGHNT, CDR2 YENEEA. The CDR3 sequence: CASSLGGEAFF. DNA for the CDR3: TGTGCCAGCAGCTTAGGCGGTGAAGCTTTCTTT.

This clonotype was observed at least ten times. This chain uses TRBV19 with TRBJ1-2; D is unclear. CDR3 length equals 15 residues. Deletions cut 5 bases from V and 4 bases from J, with 17 bases between. Germline V gene sequence: CDR1 LNHDA, CDR2 SQIVND (reference sequence). The CDR3 here is CASSLSVTASYGYTF. CDR3 in DNA: TGTGCCAGTAGTTTGAGTGTCACAGCTTCCTATGGCTACACCTTC.

Points on this clonotype: The conserved phenylalanine or tryptophan normally closing the CDR3 is absent here, so this likely arose from a read error. Because the CDR3's place on the DNA is in doubt, the DNA is left out and the CDR3 is given as listed by TCRdb. V is TRBV15 and J is TRBJ2-3; TRBD2, the table's D call, lacks a check against the DNA. The germline V gene has CDR1 LNHNV and CDR2 YYDKDF (reference sequence). The CDR3 adds up to 16 amino acids, both ends counted. CDR3 protein: CATSRLAGKGEQYFGP.

Details on this clonotype: A much larger clone differs by one base, so this may be a read error. This chain joins TRBV10-3 and TRBJ1-4; D is possibly TRBD1 (5 bases). The germline gives CDR1 ENHRY, CDR2 SYGVKD. The CDR3 has 15 amino acids. V gave up 0 bases and J gave up 8 bases, with 13 bases separating them. The CDR3 reads CAISESIRGGEKLFF. In DNA, the CDR3 is TGTGCCATCAGTGAGTCGATACGGGGGGGAGAAAAACTGTTTTTT.

Ten or more counts support this clonotype. J is TRBJ1-5 and V is TRBV4-1; 7 nucleotides align to TRBD1. Losses at the gene ends were 3 bases for V and 2 bases for J; bases not matched to a gene: 4. Germline CDR1 and CDR2: MGHRA and YSYEKL. CDR3 length: 15 residues. The CDR3: CASSHTGVGNQPQHF. CDR3 DNA: TGCGCCAGCAGCCATACAGGGGTGGGCAATCAGCCCCAGCATTTT.

A remark on this clonotype: At one of its ends the junction is not consistent with the germline gene, which may arise from a read error. This chain links TRBV5-1 with TRBJ1-4, with D possibly TRBD1 on 5 matching bases. The CDR3 covers 16 residues. The germline V gene encodes CDR1 SGHRS and CDR2 YFSETQ. CDR3 bases: TGCGCCAGCAGCTTGGTTATAGGGGCAACTAATGAAAAACCGTTTTTT. Its translation: CASSLVIGATNEKPFF.